These 10 T cell receptor beta chains were sequenced from one sample in a study of T cells in Graves' hyperthyroidism and ophthalmopathy. RNA transcripts provided the source from which TCR beta CDR3 regions were amplified. First-round RT-PCR of the TCR CDR3 relied on the HTBI primer set. TCRdb called the multiplex PCR reads again in MiXCR, with one record for every CDR3 protein. The table records about 400,000 distinct CDR3 sequences, about 15% of them present only once. The sequenced material came from blood. These receptors came from a woman younger than 30 with Graves' hyperthyroidism.

Notes on this clonotype: Being one base from a much bigger clone, this may be a read error. The chain links TRBV6-2 or TRBV6-3 to TRBJ2-5; 11 nucleotides agree with TRBD1. CDR1 MNHEY and CDR2 SVGEGT come from the germline V gene. V was pared by 5 bases and J by 5 bases, with 7 bases of the junction left unmatched. This CDR3 has 15 amino acids. DNA of the CDR3: TGTGCCAGCAGTGGAGTGGGACAGGGGGAGGAGACCCAGTACTTC. Translated: CASSGVGQGEETQYF.

This clonotype was found many times. This CDR3 reads CASSQRTGAYEQYF. The CDR3 bases are TGCGCCAGCAGCCAGAGGACAGGGGCCTACGAGCAGTACTTC. The V gene is TRBV4-1, the J gene TRBJ2-7, with 9 bases identical to TRBD1. This CDR3 has 14 amino acids. With V trimmed by 3 bases and J by 2 bases, 2 bases remained unmatched. CDR1 and CDR2 (germline): MGHRA, YSYEKL.

This clonotype was recorded many times. This chain joins TRBV27 and TRBJ1-2; tentative D call: TRBD1 (5 bases). The CDR3 consists of 13 residues. V was shortened by 3 bases and J by 7 bases, with 12 bases between the two germline ends. Germline V gene lookup returns CDR1 MNHEY and CDR2 SMNVEV (reference sequence). The chain's CDR3 is CASSLGRGSGYTF. The CDR3 DNA follows: TGTGCCAGCAGTTTGGGGCGGGGAAGTGGCTACACCTTC.

This clonotype was picked up many times. This sequence joins TRBV7-3 and TRBJ1-6; 9 bases match TRBD1. Losses at the gene ends were 5 bases for V and 15 bases for J; bases not matched to a gene: 5. Per germline, CDR1 SGHTA and CDR2 FQGTGA. The CDR3 is made up of 12 amino acids. The CDR3 region has the DNA TGTGCCAGCAGCGCCGGGACAGGGTTCCTCCACTTT. Its translation is CASSAGTGFLHF.

V gene TRBV25-1 combines with J gene TRBJ1-5; D not resolved. V gave up 4 bases and J gave up 5 bases, with 15 bases separating them. CDR1 is MGHDK and CDR2 is SYGVNS in the germline V gene. The CDR3 is 15 residues long. The CDR3: CASSGPHLEDQPQHF. The DNA for the CDR3 is TGTGCCAGCAGTGGGCCCCATTTGGAGGATCAGCCCCAGCATTTT.

In its sample, this clonotype was seen many times. This chain uses TRBV2 with TRBJ2-7, with D maybe TRBD2 (6 bases). Looked up from germline, CDR1 is SNHLY and CDR2 is FYNNEI. The CDR3 runs 14 residues. V was clipped by 3 bases and J by 3 bases, with 12 bases between them. The CDR3 DNA sequence: TGTGCCAGCAGTGATCCGACTAGACTCTACGAGCAGTACTTC. As protein: CASSDPTRLYEQYF.

The chain employs TRBV9 and TRBJ2-4, with a weak D call TRBD1 (6 bases). Looked up from germline, CDR1 is SGDLS and CDR2 is YYNGEE. The CDR3 contains 17 residues. V lost 4 bases and J 1 base, leaving 18 bases between the germline ends. The CDR3 bases are TGTGCCAGCAGCCTGCAAGGGACACAAAACGCCAAAAACATTCAGTACTTC. It is translated as CASSLQGTQNAKNIQYF.

The chain joins TRBV24-1 to TRBJ2-5, with 7 bases aligning to TRBD1. Losses at the gene ends were 4 bases for V and 4 bases for J; bases not matched to a gene: 5. Germline V CDR1 and CDR2: KGHDR, SFDVKD. This CDR3 has 14 residues. CDR3 sequence: CATSEPGQRETQYF. The CDR3, as DNA: TGTGCCACCAGTGAACCGGGACAGAGAGAGACCCAGTACTTC.

The sample holds many counts of this clonotype. The chain is built from TRBV5-5 and TRBJ1-5, with a tentative D call TRBD1 (6 bases). The CDR3 has 14 residues. Trimming removed 1 base at V and 7 bases at J, with 12 bases between. Looked up from germline, CDR1 is SGHKS and CDR2 is YYEKEE (reference sequence). As DNA, the CDR3 is TGTGCCAGCAGCTTGCAACCAAGGGGGCAGCCCCAGCATTTT. Translating it yields CASSLQPRGQPQHF.

This clonotype has a count of ten or more. CDR3 residues: CASRWRASGGPQETQYF. For the CDR3, the DNA is TGTGCCAGCAGGTGGAGGGCTAGCGGGGGCCCCCAGGAGACCCAGTACTTC. The chain recombines TRBV4-2 with TRBJ2-5; TRBD2 aligns across 10 bases. CDR1 is LGHNA and CDR2 is YNFKEQ in the germline V gene. The CDR3 has 17 residues. V shed 6 bases, J shed 5 bases, and the junction held 15 bases outside the gene matches.